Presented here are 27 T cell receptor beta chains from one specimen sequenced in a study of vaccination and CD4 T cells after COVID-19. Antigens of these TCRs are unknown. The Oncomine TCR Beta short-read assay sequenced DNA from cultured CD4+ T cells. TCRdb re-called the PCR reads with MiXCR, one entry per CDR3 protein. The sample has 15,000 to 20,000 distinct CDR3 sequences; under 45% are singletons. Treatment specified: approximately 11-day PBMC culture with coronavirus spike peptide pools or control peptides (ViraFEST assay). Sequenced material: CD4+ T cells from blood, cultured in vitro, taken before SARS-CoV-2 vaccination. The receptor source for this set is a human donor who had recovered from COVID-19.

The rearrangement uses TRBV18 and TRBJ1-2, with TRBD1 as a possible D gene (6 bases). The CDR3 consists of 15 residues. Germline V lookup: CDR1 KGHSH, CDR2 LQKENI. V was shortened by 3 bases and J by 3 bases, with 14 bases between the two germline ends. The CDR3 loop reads CASSPSSGVDYGYTF. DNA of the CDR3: TGTGCCAGCTCACCTTCGTCAGGGGTGGACTATGGCTACACCTTC. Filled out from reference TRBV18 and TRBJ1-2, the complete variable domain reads NAGVMQNPRHLVRRRGQEARLRCSPMKGHSHVYWYRQLPEEGLKFMVYLQKENIIDESGMPKERFSAEFPKEGPSILRIQQVVRGDSAAYFCASSPSSGVDYGYTFGSGTRLTVV.

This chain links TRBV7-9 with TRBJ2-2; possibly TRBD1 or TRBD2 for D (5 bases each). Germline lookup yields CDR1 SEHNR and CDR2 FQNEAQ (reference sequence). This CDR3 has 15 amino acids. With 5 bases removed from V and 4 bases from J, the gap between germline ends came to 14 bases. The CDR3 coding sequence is TGTGCCAGCAGCCCCTCAAGGGACCTCACCGGGGAGCTGTTTTTT. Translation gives CASSPSRDLTGELFF.

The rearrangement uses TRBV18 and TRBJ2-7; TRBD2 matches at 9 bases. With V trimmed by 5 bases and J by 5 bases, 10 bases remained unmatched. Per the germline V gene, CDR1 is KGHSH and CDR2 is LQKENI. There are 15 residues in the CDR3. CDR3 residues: CASSVPLAGANEQYF. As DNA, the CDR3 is TGTGCCAGCTCAGTACCCTTAGCGGGAGCGAACGAGCAGTACTTC.

The CDR3 is CASSQFVTSGGQPQHF. The CDR3 DNA reads as TGCGCCAGCAGCCAATTCGTGACGTCGGGGGGTCAGCCCCAGCATTTT. This chain uses TRBV4-1 with TRBJ1-5; maybe TRBD1 (5 bases). There are 16 residues in the CDR3. The V end lost 2 bases, the J end lost 6 bases, and 17 bases lay between the germline ends. CDR1 and CDR2 from the germline V gene are MGHRA and YSYEKL.

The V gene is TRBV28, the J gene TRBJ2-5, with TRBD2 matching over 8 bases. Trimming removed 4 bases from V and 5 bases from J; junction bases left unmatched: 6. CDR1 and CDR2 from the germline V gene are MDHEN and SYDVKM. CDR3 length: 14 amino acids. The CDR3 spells CASSSYGGRETQYF. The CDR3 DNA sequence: TGTGCCAGCAGTTCATACGGCGGGAGGGAGACCCAGTACTTC.

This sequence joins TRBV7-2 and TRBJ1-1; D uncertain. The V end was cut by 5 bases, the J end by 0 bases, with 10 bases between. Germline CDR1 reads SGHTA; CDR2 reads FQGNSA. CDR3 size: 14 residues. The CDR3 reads CASSVLGMNTEAFF. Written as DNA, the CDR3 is TGTGCCAGCAGCGTTCTAGGCATGAACACTGAAGCTTTCTTT.

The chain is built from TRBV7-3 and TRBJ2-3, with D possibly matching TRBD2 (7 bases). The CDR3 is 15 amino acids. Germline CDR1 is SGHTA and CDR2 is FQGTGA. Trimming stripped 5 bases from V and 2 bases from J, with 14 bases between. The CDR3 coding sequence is TGTGCCAGCAGCCGGGGCGGGGGCCCCACAGATACGCAGTATTTT. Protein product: CASSRGGGPTDTQYF.

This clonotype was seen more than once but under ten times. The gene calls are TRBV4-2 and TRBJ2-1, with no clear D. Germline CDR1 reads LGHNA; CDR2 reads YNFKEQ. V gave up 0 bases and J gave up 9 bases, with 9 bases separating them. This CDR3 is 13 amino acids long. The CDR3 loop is CASSQEVTAEQFF. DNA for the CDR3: TGTGCCAGCAGCCAAGAGGTCACTGCTGAGCAGTTCTTC.

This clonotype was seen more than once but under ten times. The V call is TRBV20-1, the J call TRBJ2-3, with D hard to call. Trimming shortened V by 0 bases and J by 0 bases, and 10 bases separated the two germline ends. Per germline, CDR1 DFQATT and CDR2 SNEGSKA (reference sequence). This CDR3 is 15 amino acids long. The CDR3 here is CSARDLTVSTDTQYF. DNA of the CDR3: TGCAGTGCTAGAGATCTAACGGTTAGCACAGATACGCAGTATTTT.

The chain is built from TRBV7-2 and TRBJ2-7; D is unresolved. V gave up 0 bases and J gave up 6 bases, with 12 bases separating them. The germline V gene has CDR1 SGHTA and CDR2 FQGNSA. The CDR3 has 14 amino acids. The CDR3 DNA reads TGTGCCAGCAGCTTAGCCCCCGGATTCTCCGAGCAGTACTTC. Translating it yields CASSLAPGFSEQYF.

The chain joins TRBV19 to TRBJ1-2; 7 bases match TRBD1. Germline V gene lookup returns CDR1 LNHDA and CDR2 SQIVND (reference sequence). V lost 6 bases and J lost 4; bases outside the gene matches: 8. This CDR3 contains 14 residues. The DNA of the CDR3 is TGTGCCAGTAGGAACCAGGGGGTGGCCTATGGCTACACCTTC. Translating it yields CASRNQGVAYGYTF.

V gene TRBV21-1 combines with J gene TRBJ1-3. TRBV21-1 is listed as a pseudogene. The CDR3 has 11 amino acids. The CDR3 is CASRVENTIYF. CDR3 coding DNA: TGTGCCAGCAGAGTGGAAAACACCATATATTTT.

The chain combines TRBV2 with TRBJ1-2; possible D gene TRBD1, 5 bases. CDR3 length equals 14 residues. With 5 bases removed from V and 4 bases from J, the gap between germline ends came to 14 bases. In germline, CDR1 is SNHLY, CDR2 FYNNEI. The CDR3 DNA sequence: TGTGCCAGCAGTAGTGAGGTTGGGGGCTATGGCTACACCTTC. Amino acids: CASSSEVGGYGYTF.

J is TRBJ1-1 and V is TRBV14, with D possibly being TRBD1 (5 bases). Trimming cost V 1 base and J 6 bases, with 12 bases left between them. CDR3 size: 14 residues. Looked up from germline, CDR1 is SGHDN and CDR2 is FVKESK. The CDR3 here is CASSQVYGAAEAFF. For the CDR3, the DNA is TGTGCCAGCAGCCAAGTTTACGGGGCCGCTGAAGCTTTCTTT.

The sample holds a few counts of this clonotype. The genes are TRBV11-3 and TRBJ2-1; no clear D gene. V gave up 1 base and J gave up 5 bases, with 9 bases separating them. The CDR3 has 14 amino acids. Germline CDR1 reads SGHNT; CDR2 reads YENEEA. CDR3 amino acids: CASSLVRADNEQFF. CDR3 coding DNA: TGTGCCAGCAGCTTAGTTCGGGCAGACAATGAGCAGTTCTTC. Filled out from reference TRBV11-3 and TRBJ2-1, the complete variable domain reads EAGVVQSPRYKIIEKKQPVAFWCNPISGHNTLYWYLQNLGQGPELLIRYENEEAVDDSQLPKDRFSAERLKGVDSTLKIQPAELGDSAVYLCASSLVRADNEQFFGPGTRLTVL.

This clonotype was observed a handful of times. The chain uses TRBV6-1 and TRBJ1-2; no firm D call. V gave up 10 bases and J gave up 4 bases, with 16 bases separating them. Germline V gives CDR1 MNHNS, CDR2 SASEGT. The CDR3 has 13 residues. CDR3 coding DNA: TGTGCCACCTCTACTCGGGGTGTCTATGGCTACACCTTC. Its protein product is CATSTRGVYGYTF.

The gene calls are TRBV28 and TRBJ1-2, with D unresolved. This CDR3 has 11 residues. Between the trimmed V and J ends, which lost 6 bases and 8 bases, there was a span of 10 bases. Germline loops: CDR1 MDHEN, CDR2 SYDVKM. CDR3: CASSWARGYTF. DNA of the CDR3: TGTGCCAGCAGCTGGGCGCGAGGCTACACCTTC.

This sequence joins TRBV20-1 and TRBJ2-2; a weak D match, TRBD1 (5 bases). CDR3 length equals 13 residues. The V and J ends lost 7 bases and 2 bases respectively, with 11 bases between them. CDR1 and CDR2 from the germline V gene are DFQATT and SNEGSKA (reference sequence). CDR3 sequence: CSGQGGNTGELFF. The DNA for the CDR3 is TGCAGTGGCCAGGGCGGAAACACCGGGGAGCTGTTTTTT.

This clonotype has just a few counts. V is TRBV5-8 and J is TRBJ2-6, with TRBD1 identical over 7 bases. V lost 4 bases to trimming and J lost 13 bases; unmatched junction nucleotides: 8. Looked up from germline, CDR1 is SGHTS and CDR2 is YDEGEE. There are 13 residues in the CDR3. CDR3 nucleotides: TGTGCCAGCAGCGCGGACAGGCTAGGAGTCCTGACTTTC. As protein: CASSADRLGVLTF.

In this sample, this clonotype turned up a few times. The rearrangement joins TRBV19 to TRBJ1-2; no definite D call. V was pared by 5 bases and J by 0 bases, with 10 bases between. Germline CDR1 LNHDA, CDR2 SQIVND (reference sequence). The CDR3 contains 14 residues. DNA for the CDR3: TGTGCCAGTAGTTTACAGACATCTAACTATGGCTACACCTTC. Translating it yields CASSLQTSNYGYTF.

This chain's CDR3 is CASNRSDTNQPQHF. CDR3 DNA sequence: TGTGCCAGCAATAGGTCAGATACCAATCAGCCCCAGCATTTT. The chain couples TRBV28 to TRBJ1-5; D is unresolved. Germline V gives CDR1 MDHEN, CDR2 SYDVKM. V lost 7 bases, J lost 3 bases, and 13 bases lay in between. This CDR3 comprises 14 residues.

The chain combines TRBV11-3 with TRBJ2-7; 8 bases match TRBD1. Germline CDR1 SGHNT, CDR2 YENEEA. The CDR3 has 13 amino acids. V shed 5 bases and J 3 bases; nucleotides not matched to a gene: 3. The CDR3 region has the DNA TGTGCCAGCAGCCGTACAGGGGGCTACGAGCAGTACTTC. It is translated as CASSRTGGYEQYF.

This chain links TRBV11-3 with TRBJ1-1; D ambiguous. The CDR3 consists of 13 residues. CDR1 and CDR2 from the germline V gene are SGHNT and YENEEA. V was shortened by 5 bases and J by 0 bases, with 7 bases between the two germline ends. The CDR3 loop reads CASSLKMNTEAFF. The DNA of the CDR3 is TGTGCCAGCAGCCTAAAGATGAACACTGAAGCTTTCTTT. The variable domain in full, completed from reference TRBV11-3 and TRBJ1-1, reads EAGVVQSPRYKIIEKKQPVAFWCNPISGHNTLYWYLQNLGQGPELLIRYENEEAVDDSQLPKDRFSAERLKGVDSTLKIQPAELGDSAVYLCASSLKMNTEAFFGQGTRLTVV.

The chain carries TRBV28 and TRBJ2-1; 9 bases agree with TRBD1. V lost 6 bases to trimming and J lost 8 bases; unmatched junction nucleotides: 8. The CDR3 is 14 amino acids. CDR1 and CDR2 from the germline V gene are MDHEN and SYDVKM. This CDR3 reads CASSYRGQFHEQFF. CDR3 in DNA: TGTGCCAGCAGCTACAGGGGGCAATTTCATGAGCAGTTCTTC.

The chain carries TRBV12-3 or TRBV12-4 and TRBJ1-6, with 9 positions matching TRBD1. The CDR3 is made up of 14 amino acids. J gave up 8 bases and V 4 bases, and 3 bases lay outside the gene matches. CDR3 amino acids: CASSSGTGYSPLHF. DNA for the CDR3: TGTGCCAGCAGTTCCGGGACAGGGTATTCACCCCTCCACTTT.

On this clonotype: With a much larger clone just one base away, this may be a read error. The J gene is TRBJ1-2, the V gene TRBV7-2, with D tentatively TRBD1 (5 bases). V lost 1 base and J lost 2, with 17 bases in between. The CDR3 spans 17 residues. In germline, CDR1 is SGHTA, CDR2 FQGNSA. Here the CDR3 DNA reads TGTGCCAGCAGCTTAGGTACGCGGCCCAGGGCCAACTATGGCTACACCTTC. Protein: CASSLGTRPRANYGYTF. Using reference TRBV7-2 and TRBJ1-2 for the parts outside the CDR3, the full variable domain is GAGVSQSPSNKVTEKGKDVELRCDPISGHTALYWYRQSLGQGLEFLIYFQGNSAPDKSGLPSDRFSAERTGGSVSTLTIQRTQQEDSAVYLCASSLGTRPRANYGYTFGSGTRLTVV.

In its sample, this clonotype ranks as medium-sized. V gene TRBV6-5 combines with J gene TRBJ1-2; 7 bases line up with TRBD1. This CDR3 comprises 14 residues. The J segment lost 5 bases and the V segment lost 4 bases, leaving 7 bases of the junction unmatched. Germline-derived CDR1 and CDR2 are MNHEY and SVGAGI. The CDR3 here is CASSSDRAPYGYTF. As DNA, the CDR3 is TGTGCCAGCAGTTCCGACAGGGCCCCTTATGGCTACACCTTC.